A selection of T cell receptor beta chains follows, all from one sample in a study of T-cell reconstitution after alpha-beta-depleted transplantation in children. TCRdb called the PCR reads again in MiXCR, with one record for every CDR3 protein. The data show roughly 180,000 distinct CDR3 sequences, roughly 14% seen once. This sample comprised PBMCs from the stem cell graft donor, obtained from the stem cell graft. The receptors were sampled from a human donor who donated a stem cell graft to a child with acute lymphoblastic leukemia. Both conserved end residues are part of each CDR3. The D gene is left open where the match is weak. Clone size is shown for a subset of rows, as once, few, many or a class of expanded clone.

clone_size	j_call	v_call	d_call	cdr3_aa	cdr3_nt
many	TRBJ2-4	TRBV5-1	TRBD2	CASSEQTSGPWRAKNIQYF	TGCGCCAGCAGCGAACAAACTAGCGGGCCATGGCGGGCCAAAAACATTCAGTACTTC
-	TRBJ1-2	TRBV29-1	TRBD1	CSVWDRGSGYTF	TGCAGCGTTTGGGACAGGGGAAGCGGCTACACCTTC
many	TRBJ2-7	TRBV5-6	TRBD2	CASSSIRGGTYEQYF	TGTGCCAGCAGCTCGATCCGGGGAGGGACCTACGAGCAGTACTTC
many	TRBJ2-1	TRBV10-3	-	CAISESGGAYNEQFF	TGTGCCATCAGTGAGTCGGGCGGGGCCTACAATGAGCAGTTCTTC
few	TRBJ2-1	TRBV20-1	-	CSAERTGLTEYNEQFF	TGCAGTGCGGAACGGACGGGGCTGACGGAGTACAATGAGCAGTTCTTC
many	TRBJ1-1	TRBV7-9	-	CASSLGVIMATEAFF	TGTGCCAGCAGCTTAGGGGTGATAATGGCCACTGAAGCTTTCTTT
few	TRBJ1-4	TRBV18	-	CASSPRGGGGGELFF	TGTGCCAGCTCACCGAGGGGCGGCGGAGGAGGGGAACTGTTTTTT
few	TRBJ2-1	TRBV12-5	-	CASGLHLSSEQFF	TGTGCTAGTGGTTTGCACCTTTCTAGTGAGCAGTTCTTC
many	TRBJ2-1	TRBV5-1	-	CASSLRGERDNEQFF	TGCGCCAGCTCCCTCCGGGGAGAAAGGGACAATGAGCAGTTCTTC
-	TRBJ1-1	TRBV10-1	-	CASSEGGELKAFF	TGCGCCAGCAGTGAGGGCGGAGAACTCAAAGCTTTCTTT
many	TRBJ2-5	TRBV28	TRBD1	CASSLDRGYETQYF	TGTGCCAGCAGTTTAGACAGGGGGTATGAGACCCAGTACTTC
many	TRBJ1-5	TRBV2	-	CASSELRRGNQPQHF	TGTGCCAGCAGTGAACTGCGCAGGGGCAATCAGCCCCAGCATTTT
many	TRBJ1-6	TRBV3-1	-	CASSQGRHSPLHF	TGTGCCAGCAGCCAGGGGCGACATTCACCCCTCCACTTT
many	TRBJ2-1	TRBV20-1	TRBD2	CSAILAGINNEQFF	TGCAGTGCAATCCTAGCGGGGATCAACAATGAGCAGTTCTTC
many	TRBJ2-7	TRBV12-3/TRBV12-4	-	CASEKAGGAYEQYF	TGTGCCAGCGAAAAAGCTGGCGGAGCCTACGAGCAGTACTTC
many	TRBJ1-1	TRBV12-3/TRBV12-4	TRBD1	CASSHVTGVGSTEAFF	TGTGCCAGCAGCCACGTGACAGGGGTGGGGAGCACTGAAGCTTTCTTT
many	TRBJ1-5	TRBV12-3/TRBV12-4	-	CASSGQNQPQHF	TGTGCCAGCAGCGGGCAAAATCAGCCCCAGCATTTT
many	TRBJ2-3	TRBV7-9	TRBD2	CASSLANGGSADTQYF	TGTGCCAGCAGCTTAGCGAACGGCGGGAGCGCAGATACGCAGTATTTT
many	TRBJ2-7	TRBV7-9	TRBD2	CASSRLAGGQYEQYF	TGTGCCAGCAGCCGACTGGCGGGAGGGCAGTACGAGCAGTACTTC
-	TRBJ1-1	TRBV20-1	-	CSARVSTLSEAFF	TGCAGTGCTAGAGTATCGACCCTCAGTGAAGCTTTCTTT
many	TRBJ2-3	TRBV25-1	TRBD2	CASSEELAGARGSTDTQYF	TGTGCCAGCAGTGAAGAACTAGCGGGAGCAAGAGGAAGCACAGATACGCAGTATTTT
many	TRBJ2-3	TRBV20-1	TRBD2	CSAPLAGEANTQYF	TGCAGTGCTCCACTAGCGGGAGAGGCGAATACGCAGTATTTT
few	TRBJ2-4	TRBV20-1	TRBD2	CSARGLAGGFGIQYF	TGCAGTGCTAGAGGACTAGCGGGAGGATTTGGCATTCAGTACTTC
many	TRBJ2-1	TRBV20-1	TRBD2	CSASLSGRGHNEQFF	TGCAGTGCTAGTCTTAGCGGGAGGGGACACAATGAGCAGTTCTTC
many	TRBJ1-1	TRBV6-6	-	CASSSGFGLDTEAFF	TGTGCCAGCAGTTCAGGGTTCGGCCTGGACACTGAAGCTTTCTTT
-	TRBJ2-1	TRBV12-3/TRBV12-4	TRBD2	CASISTVAGGNEQFF	TGTGCCAGCATCTCCACGGTGGCGGGAGGCAATGAGCAGTTCTTC
many	TRBJ1-2	TRBV5-6	TRBD1	CASSLEGQILYGYTF	TGTGCCAGCAGCTTGGAGGGACAGATTCTCTATGGCTACACCTTC
-	TRBJ2-1	TRBV7-2	-	CASSRELLTRNEQFF	TGTGCCAGCTCTAGGGAACTATTAACACGCAATGAGCAGTTCTTC
few	TRBJ2-1	TRBV12-3/TRBV12-4	TRBD2	CASTSSGTSGPNEQFF	TGTGCCAGCACTTCGTCCGGGACTAGCGGACCCAATGAGCAGTTCTTC
-	TRBJ2-1	TRBV5-1	TRBD2	CASTTSGNHEQFF	TGCGCCAGCACGACTAGCGGGAACCATGAGCAGTTCTTC
many	TRBJ1-1	TRBV5-1	-	CASSLEQGVAITEAFF	TGCGCCAGCAGCTTGGAACAGGGTGTGGCAATCACTGAAGCTTTCTTT
many	TRBJ2-2	TRBV19	TRBD1	CASRTGVDTGELFF	TGTGCCAGTAGGACAGGGGTCGACACCGGGGAGCTGTTTTTT
many	TRBJ1-1	TRBV19	TRBD1	CATMPKGQLNTEAFF	TGTGCCACGATGCCTAAGGGACAGTTGAACACTGAAGCTTTCTTT
-	TRBJ1-5	TRBV6-1	-	CASRPSPVGGNQPQHF	TGTGCCAGCAGACCCAGCCCGGTAGGCGGCAATCAGCCCCAGCATTTT
few	TRBJ2-3	TRBV20-1	-	CSARARSWQDTQYF	TGCAGTGCTAGAGCCCGGAGTTGGCAAGATACGCAGTATTTT
many	TRBJ2-5	TRBV11-2	TRBD1	CASRLGRDRGRETQYF	TGTGCCAGCAGGCTTGGCCGGGACAGGGGGCGGGAGACCCAGTACTTC
many	TRBJ2-1	TRBV5-1	-	CASSLVQGGRDEQFF	TGCGCCAGCAGCTTGGTGCAGGGGGGTAGGGATGAGCAGTTCTTC
many	TRBJ2-1	TRBV20-1	TRBD2	CSARGALAGGWNEQFF	TGCAGTGCTAGAGGGGCACTAGCGGGAGGGTGGAATGAGCAGTTCTTC
-	TRBJ2-1	TRBV29-1	-	CSVRRGSTHEQFF	TGCAGCGTCCGGAGAGGCAGTACCCATGAGCAGTTCTTC
many	TRBJ2-7	TRBV5-1	TRBD1	CASSFNAGGDEQYF	TGCGCCAGCAGCTTTAACGCAGGGGGCGACGAGCAGTACTTC
-	TRBJ2-1	TRBV7-6	-	CASSDYGSSYNEQFF	TGTGCCAGCAGCGACTACGGTAGCTCCTACAATGAGCAGTTCTTC
-	TRBJ2-2	TRBV7-7	TRBD1	CASSPGRRTGGNTGELFF	TGTGCCAGCAGTCCCGGGAGAAGGACAGGGGGAAACACCGGGGAGCTGTTTTTT
many	TRBJ2-7	TRBV10-3	TRBD2	CAISPSGGSYEQYF	TGTGCCATCTCCCCTAGCGGGGGCTCCTACGAGCAGTACTTC
few	TRBJ1-1	TRBV12-3/TRBV12-4	TRBD1	CASSPTRQGALGDTEAFF	TGTGCCAGCAGCCCTACCCGACAGGGGGCTTTAGGGGACACTGAAGCTTTCTTT
-	TRBJ2-7	TRBV27	-	CASSIPTGVPYEQYF	TGTGCCAGCAGTATCCCGACAGGCGTACCTTACGAGCAGTACTTC
many	TRBJ2-1	TRBV24-1	TRBD2	CATSGKRGIGEQFF	TGTGCCACCAGTGGCAAGCGGGGAATAGGTGAGCAGTTCTTC
few	TRBJ1-3	TRBV28	-	CASRGGTSGNTIYF	TGTGCCAGCAGGGGAGGGACATCAGGAAACACCATATATTTT
-	TRBJ2-4	TRBV29-1	-	CSVEGKRQDQAKNIQYF	TGCAGCGTTGAAGGGAAACGACAGGACCAAGCCAAAAACATTCAGTACTTC
many	TRBJ1-2	TRBV5-1	TRBD1	CASSYTTGLENYGYTF	TGCGCCAGCAGCTATACGACAGGGCTGGAGAACTATGGCTACACCTTC
many	TRBJ2-7	TRBV5-1	-	CASSWDTAVSYEQYF	TGCGCCAGCAGCTGGGACACGGCGGTCTCCTACGAGCAGTACTTC
many	TRBJ2-2	TRBV7-9	-	CASDVWGPNTGELFF	TGTGCCAGCGACGTGTGGGGGCCGAACACCGGGGAGCTGTTTTTT
many	TRBJ1-1	TRBV7-9	TRBD1	CASRGQGGTEAFF	TGTGCCAGCAGAGGGCAGGGGGGCACTGAAGCTTTCTTT
many	TRBJ2-1	TRBV20-1	TRBD2	CSATGLAGDEQFF	TGCAGTGCCACCGGACTAGCGGGAGATGAGCAGTTCTTC
many	TRBJ2-1	TRBV20-1	-	CSARDYLARNNEQFF	TGCAGTGCTAGAGATTACCTAGCTCGAAACAATGAGCAGTTCTTC
few	TRBJ2-1	TRBV7-2	-	CASSLGGRRDEQFF	TGTGCCAGCAGCTTAGGAGGGAGGAGGGATGAGCAGTTCTTC